This passage covers 19 T cell receptor beta chains from one sample sequenced in a study of beta chain features in type 1 diabetes. These receptors have no identified antigens. Points from the study as a whole: Moderate yet significant TCRB CDR3 shortening was seen in Type 1 diabetes patients in all four CD4+ subsets.

Expressed TCRB transcripts were sequenced because the entire RNA isolate underwent reverse transcription. Assay: immunoSEQ multiplex PCR; the TCRdb copy retains only in-frame clones and omits some. The sample lists some 350,000 clones, around 9.6% occurring once. Input material: central memory CD4+ T cells from blood. The source is a man aged 25 to 45 with type 1 diabetes.

V gene TRBV6-5 combines with J gene TRBJ2-7; weak D call: TRBD1 (5 bases). CDR1 and CDR2 (germline): MNHEY, SVGAGI. The CDR3 totals 14 residues. Trimming cost V 7 bases and J 2 bases, with 15 bases left between them. The CDR3 nucleotides read TGTGCCAGCATCGTAGGCAGGGCGGCCTACGAGCAGTACTTC. It is translated as CASIVGRAAYEQYF.

This clone has only a few counts. The chain combines TRBV7-3 with TRBJ2-7, with 11 bases aligning to TRBD2. Germline assignment: CDR1 SGHTA and CDR2 FQGTGA. The CDR3 sequence is 16 residues long. Trimming removed 4 bases from V and 7 bases from J; junction bases left unmatched: 12. Written as DNA, the CDR3 is TGTGCCAGCAGCTCGCTAGGGGGTAGCGGGAGGGAGGAGCAGTACTTC. Protein: CASSSLGGSGREEQYF.

V and J are TRBV7-2 and TRBJ2-3; TRBD2 agrees at 7 bases. Germline CDR1 and CDR2: SGHTA and FQGNSA. The length of the CDR3 is 16 residues. The V gene end was trimmed by 2 bases and the J gene end by 5 bases; junction bases not matched to a gene: 10. In DNA form, the CDR3 reads TGTGCCAGCAGCTTAAGCGGTTTGGCTAGCGGAGATACGCAGTATTTT. This encodes CASSLSGLASGDTQYF.

The chain is built from TRBV6-1 and TRBJ2-1; 9 nucleotides line up with TRBD2. Germline CDR1 and CDR2: MNHNS and SASEGT. The CDR3 is made up of 14 amino acids. V dropped 8 bases and J dropped 9; count of bases not matched to a gene: 11. The DNA for the CDR3 is TGTGCCAGCGTAGTAGCGGGAGATGGCAGTGAGCAGTTCTTC. Protein: CASVVAGDGSEQFF.

This clone came up many times. The chain carries TRBV7-2 and TRBJ2-1, with 7 positions matching TRBD2. Trimming removed 5 bases from V and 10 bases from J; junction bases left unmatched: 5. The germline V gene encodes CDR1 SGHTA and CDR2 FQGNSA. This CDR3 contains 12 residues. The CDR3 DNA reads TGTGCCAGCAGCATTTCTAGCGGAGAGCAGTTCTTC. It codes for CASSISSGEQFF. The whole variable domain, filled in from reference TRBV7-2 and TRBJ2-1, reads GAGVSQSPSNKVTEKGKDVELRCDPISGHTALYWYRQSLGQGLEFLIYFQGNSAPDKSGLPSDRFSAERTGGSVSTLTIQRTQQEDSAVYLCASSISSGEQFFGPGTRLTVL.

V usage is TRBV20-1 and J usage is TRBJ1-2; D is unresolved. The CDR3 contains 8 residues. Deletions cut 6 bases from V and 8 bases from J, with 4 bases between. From germline, CDR1 is DFQATT and CDR2 SNEGSKA (reference sequence). This CDR3 reads CSAPGYTF. The CDR3 region has the DNA TGCAGTGCGCCCGGCTACACCTTC.

This chain uses TRBV7-2 with TRBJ2-6; D is unresolved. The V and J ends lost 5 bases and 0 bases respectively, with 11 bases between them. CDR1 and CDR2 from the germline V gene are SGHTA and FQGNSA. The CDR3 extends over 16 amino acids. This CDR3 reads CASSPRTSSGANVLTF. In DNA, the CDR3 is TGTGCCAGCAGCCCCAGGACGAGCTCTGGGGCCAACGTCCTGACTTTC.

V is TRBV7-2 and J is TRBJ2-2; the D gene is possibly TRBD2 (5 bases). The V gene lost 5 bases and the J gene lost 2 bases, with 12 bases spanning the gap. This CDR3 is built from 15 residues. Looked up from germline, CDR1 is SGHTA and CDR2 is FQGNSA. The CDR3 is CASSHRTGNTGELFF. In DNA, the CDR3 is TGTGCCAGCAGCCATCGGACTGGAAACACCGGGGAGCTGTTTTTT.

The chain couples TRBV27 to TRBJ2-3; the match to TRBD2 covers 10 bases. V shed 5 bases, J shed 3 bases, and the junction held 11 bases outside the gene matches. The V gene's germline CDR1 is MNHEY and CDR2 SMNVEV (reference sequence). The CDR3 runs 17 residues. Written as DNA, the CDR3 is TGTGCCAGCAGTCCCCGGGTAGCGGGAGGTTTGACAGATACGCAGTATTTT. Translating it yields CASSPRVAGGLTDTQYF.

This clone turned up a few times. The rearrangement uses TRBV5-1 and TRBJ2-7; 14 nucleotides match TRBD2. V gave up 4 bases and J gave up 2 bases; unmatched junction bases: 5. The CDR3 is 16 amino acids. Per germline, CDR1 SGHRS and CDR2 YFSETQ. The CDR3 loop is CASSTGLAGVTYEQYF. The CDR3 coding sequence is TGCGCCAGCAGCACGGGACTAGCGGGAGTGACCTACGAGCAGTACTTC.

The V gene is TRBV5-1, the J gene TRBJ2-5, with 8 bases fitting TRBD1. The CDR3 has 14 amino acids. Trimming took 3 bases from V and 5 from J; bases not matched to a gene: 6. The germline CDR1 and CDR2 sequences are SGHRS and YFSETQ. The DNA for the CDR3 is TGCGCCAGCAGCTCCGGGACAGGCGGGGAGACCCAGTACTTC. Residues: CASSSGTGGETQYF. Full variable domain (outside the CDR3, taken from reference TRBV5-1 and TRBJ2-5): KAGVTQTPRYLIKTRGQQVTLSCSPISGHRSVSWYQQTPGQGLQFLFEYFSETQRNKGNFPGRFSGRQFSNSRSEMNVSTLELGDSALYLCASSSGTGGETQYFGPGTRLLVL.

This clone was counted a few times. Given a much more abundant clone one base away, this may be a read error. The chain links TRBV5-4 to TRBJ1-5; D perhaps matches TRBD1 (5 bases). Looked up from germline, CDR1 is SGHNT and CDR2 is YYREEE (reference sequence). The CDR3 is 13 amino acids. V was shortened by 4 bases and J by 5 bases, with 10 bases between the two germline ends. Here the CDR3 reads CASSPDSDQPQHF. Written as DNA, the CDR3 is TGTGCCAGCAGCCCTGACAGTGATCAGCCCCAGCATTTT.

This clone was seen at least ten times. The same CDR3 is also encoded by other DNA sequences in this sample. This rearrangement joins TRBV18 to TRBJ2-3; a possible D gene is TRBD2 (5 bases). The germline V and J ends were trimmed by 3 bases and 6 bases, with 10 bases remaining between them. This CDR3 has 13 residues. CDR1 is KGHSH, CDR2 LQKENI, per germline. The CDR3 loop reads CASSPGGGDTQYF. The CDR3 DNA sequence: TGTGCCAGCTCACCCGGAGGTGGGGATACGCAGTATTTT.

This clone showed up just a few times. The rearrangement links TRBV19 to TRBJ1-5; unclear D gene. The V and J ends lost 4 bases and 6 bases respectively, with 16 bases between them. The CDR3 spans 15 residues. Germline V gives CDR1 LNHDA, CDR2 SQIVND (reference sequence). The CDR3 nucleotides are TGTGCCAGTAGTACGGAGGTCCAGGTGGCTCAGCCCCAGCATTTT. Amino acid sequence: CASSTEVQVAQPQHF.

V usage is TRBV4-2 and J usage is TRBJ1-4; possibly TRBD1 for D (5 bases). V lost 1 base to trimming and J lost 5 bases, with 11 bases between them. The CDR3 extends over 15 amino acids. Looked up from germline, CDR1 is LGHNA and CDR2 is YNFKEQ. CDR3 sequence (DNA): TGTGCCAGCAGCCAAGTGTCCGGGGGGAATGAAAAACTGTTTTTT. Translation gives CASSQVSGGNEKLFF.

The chain links TRBV11-1 to TRBJ2-4, with 11 nucleotides matching TRBD2. The CDR3 runs 19 residues. Trimming removed 3 bases from V and 0 bases from J; junction bases left unmatched: 10. The germline V gene encodes CDR1 SGHAT and CDR2 FQDESV (reference sequence). The CDR3 is CASSLPGLAELLAKNIQYF. The DNA for the CDR3 is TGTGCCAGCAGCTTGCCGGGACTAGCGGAACTCTTAGCCAAAAACATTCAGTACTTC.

In its sample, this clone was seen a few times. This same CDR3 is encoded by further DNA sequences in the sample. The rearrangement links TRBV5-6 to TRBJ2-2; no definite D call. The CDR3 runs 15 residues. With 0 bases removed from V and 1 base from J, the gap between germline ends came to 7 bases. Germline V gene sequence: CDR1 SGHDT, CDR2 YYEEEE. As DNA, the CDR3 is TGTGCCAGCAGCTTGGGGCAACAGAACACCGGGGAGCTGTTTTTT. Amino acid sequence: CASSLGQQNTGELFF.

J is TRBJ1-2 and V is TRBV7-2; 7 bases line up with TRBD1. CDR3 length: 16 residues. With V trimmed by 5 bases and J by 4 bases, 13 bases remained unmatched. Germline V gene data show CDR1 as SGHTA and CDR2 as FQGNSA. The CDR3 region has the DNA TGTGCCAGCAGCGATTATGTTGACAGGGATGGCTATGGCTACACCTTC. It specifies CASSDYVDRDGYGYTF.

This chain connects TRBV5-1 to TRBJ2-1; D not resolved. Per the germline V gene, CDR1 is SGHRS and CDR2 is YFSETQ. V lost 1 base and J 2 bases, leaving 16 bases between the germline ends. This CDR3 comprises 17 residues. The CDR3 is CASSLRGVAVTYNEQFF. The CDR3 DNA reads TGCGCCAGCAGCTTGAGAGGCGTGGCGGTCACCTACAATGAGCAGTTCTTC.